The 16 T cell receptor beta chains given below trace back to one sample, sequenced in a study of OX40 agonist ivuxolimab in advanced cancers. Profiling relied on immunoSEQ multiplex PCR, and the TCRdb table lists in-frame clones only, not all of them. The sample lists 70,000 or so clones, about 91% occurring once. The source was CD4+ or CD8+ T cells sorted from blood, collected in a trial of the OX40 agonist ivuxolimab. Receptors originate from an adult with an advanced solid tumor such as melanoma, head and neck, liver or kidney cancer.

This clone was observed once. The rearrangement joins TRBV6-4 to TRBJ1-6; no clear D gene. The CDR3 extends over 14 amino acids. Trimming took off 3 bases at V and 2 bases at J, with 5 bases between the two ends. CDR1 is MRHNA, CDR2 SNTAGT, per germline. CDR3 region: CASSEWPYNSPLHF. The CDR3 DNA reads as TGTGCCAGCAGTGAATGGCCCTATAATTCACCCCTCCACTTT.

This clone appeared once. The V gene is TRBV7-9, the J gene TRBJ1-1; the D is unclear. In germline, CDR1 is SEHNR, CDR2 FQNEAQ (reference sequence). The CDR3 consists of 12 residues. V dropped 8 bases and J dropped 1 base, with 8 bases sitting between them. The CDR3 bases are TGTGCCAGCGCCGCCTCGAACACTGAAGCTTTCTTT. Protein product: CASAASNTEAFF.

Of note for this clone: The same CDR3 can be traced to other DNA sequences in this sample. The chain has TRBV5-1 and TRBJ1-5; 7 nucleotides align to TRBD1. After removal of 4 bases from V and 2 bases from J, the junction contained 3 bases not matched to a gene. The length of the CDR3 is 14 residues. Germline V gene lookup returns CDR1 SGHRS and CDR2 YFSETQ. The CDR3 region has the DNA TGCGCCAGCAGCCTTCAGGGGGGCAATCAGCCCCAGCATTTT. Residues: CASSLQGGNQPQHF.

Points on this clone: At the DNA level, this CDR3 is encoded by other sequences in the same sample as well. The chain has TRBV11-2 and TRBJ2-3, with no clear D. The V end lost 0 bases, the J end lost 3 bases, and 4 bases lay between the germline ends. CDR3 length equals 13 residues. From germline, CDR1 is SGHAT and CDR2 FQNNGV. The CDR3 nucleotides read TGTGCCAGCAGCTTAGATAGTACAGATACGCAGTATTTT. The encoded protein is CASSLDSTDTQYF.

This clone was seen a handful of times. CDR3 nucleotide sequence: TGTGCCAGCAGCTCGGGGGCCTATGGCTACACCTTC. As protein: CASSSGAYGYTF. J is TRBJ1-2 and V is TRBV7-2, with a possible D match to TRBD1 (6 bases). The germline V gene has CDR1 SGHTA and CDR2 FQGNSA. The CDR3 has 12 amino acids. Trimming removed 4 bases from V and 4 bases from J, with 7 bases in between.

This chain links TRBV19 with TRBJ1-5, with D unclear. Between the trimmed V and J ends, which lost 0 bases and 7 bases, there was a span of 13 bases. The CDR3 sequence is 15 residues long. Germline V CDR1 and CDR2: LNHDA, SQIVND (reference sequence). The CDR3 nucleotides are TGTGCCAGTAGTATAGATCGGACTAATGGACAGCCCCAGCATTTT. Translated: CASSIDRTNGQPQHF.

The gene calls are TRBV29-1 and TRBJ2-3, with D perhaps TRBD2 (5 bases). Germline assignment: CDR1 SQVTM and CDR2 ANQGSEA. CDR3 size: 12 residues. V was clipped by 7 bases and J by 5 bases, with 13 bases between them. As DNA, the CDR3 is TGCAGCGCCGACCTAGGAGGAGATACGCAGTATTTT. Translation gives CSADLGGDTQYF.

The chain carries TRBV5-1 and TRBJ1-2; 10 bases line up with TRBD1. V shed 3 bases, J shed 10 bases, and the junction held 9 bases outside the gene matches. CDR1 SGHRS and CDR2 YFSETQ come from the germline V gene. The CDR3 runs to 14 residues. For the CDR3, the DNA is TGCGCCAGCAGCTCGGACGGGACAGGGGTTCCCTACACCTTC. Amino acid sequence: CASSSDGTGVPYTF.

The rearrangement joins TRBV18 to TRBJ2-3; 10 bases map to TRBD1. The CDR3 contains 14 residues. The V segment lost 3 bases and the J segment 3 bases; nucleotides outside the gene matches: 0. Germline CDR1 KGHSH, CDR2 LQKENI. The CDR3 spells CASSPDRGTDTQYF. The DNA for the CDR3 is TGTGCCAGCTCACCGGACAGGGGGACAGATACGCAGTATTTT.

This CDR3 is CASSPLGESETQHF. CDR3 bases: TGTGCCAGCTCACCACTAGGAGAATCAGAGACCCAGCATTTT. V and J are TRBV18 and TRBJ1-5; no firm D call. The CDR3 contains 14 residues. Between the trimmed V and J ends, which lost 1 base and 11 bases, there was a span of 15 bases. The germline V gene encodes CDR1 KGHSH and CDR2 LQKENI.

This chain connects TRBV9 to TRBJ2-3; no clear D gene. V was pared by 3 bases and J by 4 bases, with 9 bases between. CDR1 is SGDLS, CDR2 YYNGEE, per germline. The CDR3 has 13 residues. As DNA, the CDR3 is TGTGCCAGCAGCGGATTAGCAGCAGATACGCAGTATTTT. Translation: CASSGLAADTQYF.

This clone is medium-sized (0.01 to 0.1%) by share. Other DNA sequences in the sample encode the same CDR3. V gene TRBV30 combines with J gene TRBJ2-2, with TRBD1 identical over 8 bases. The trim removed 3 bases at V and 5 bases at J, leaving 5 bases unmatched. The CDR3 totals 14 residues. Germline CDR1 reads GTSNPN; CDR2 reads SVGIG (reference sequence). CDR3 nucleotide sequence: TGTGCCTGGAGGCGGACAGGGACGACCGGGGAGCTGTTTTTT. Its translation: CAWRRTGTTGELFF.

A few counts support this clone. V and J are TRBV30 and TRBJ2-7, with TRBD2 matching 8 bases. CDR3 length equals 15 residues. Germline CDR1 and CDR2: GTSNPN and SVGIG (reference sequence). With V trimmed by 1 base and J by 5 bases, 10 bases remained unmatched. This chain's CDR3 is CAWSGVAGTVNEQYF. The CDR3 nucleotides are TGTGCCTGGAGTGGGGTAGCGGGAACTGTCAACGAGCAGTACTTC.

The rearrangement uses TRBV5-1 and TRBJ2-1, with 15 bases lining up with TRBD2. Germline loops: CDR1 SGHRS, CDR2 YFSETQ. This CDR3 comprises 16 residues. The trim removed 3 bases at V and 10 bases at J, leaving 8 bases unmatched. DNA for the CDR3: TGCGCCAGCAGCTCCGGACTAGCGGGAGGGCCGCGCGAGCAGTTCTTC. Its protein product is CASSSGLAGGPREQFF.

Regarding this clone: Other DNA sequences in this sample translate to the same CDR3. CDR3 sequence reads: CASSPGTARETQYF. The CDR3 nucleotides read TGCGCCAGCAGCCCGGGGACAGCCCGAGAGACCCAGTACTTC. J is TRBJ2-5 and V is TRBV5-1, with TRBD1 matching 7 bases. J gave up 4 bases and V 4 bases, and 7 bases lay outside the gene matches. The CDR3 contains 14 residues. CDR1 is SGHRS, CDR2 YFSETQ, per germline.

The chain is built from TRBV28 and TRBJ1-4; possibly TRBD1 for D (6 bases). The CDR3 sequence is 14 residues long. V was clipped by 7 bases and J by 7 bases, with 16 bases between them. CDR1 and CDR2 (germline): MDHEN, SYDVKM. CDR3 in amino acids: CASTLGGRGEKLFF. CDR3 sequence (DNA): TGTGCCAGCACCCTGGGGGGGCGCGGTGAAAAACTGTTTTTT. Complete variable domain (other parts from reference TRBV28 and TRBJ1-4): DVKVTQSSRYLVKRTGEKVFLECVQDMDHENMFWYRQDPGLGLRLIYFSYDVKMKEKGDIPEGYSVSREKKERFSLILESASTNQTSMYLCASTLGGRGEKLFFGSGTQLSVL.